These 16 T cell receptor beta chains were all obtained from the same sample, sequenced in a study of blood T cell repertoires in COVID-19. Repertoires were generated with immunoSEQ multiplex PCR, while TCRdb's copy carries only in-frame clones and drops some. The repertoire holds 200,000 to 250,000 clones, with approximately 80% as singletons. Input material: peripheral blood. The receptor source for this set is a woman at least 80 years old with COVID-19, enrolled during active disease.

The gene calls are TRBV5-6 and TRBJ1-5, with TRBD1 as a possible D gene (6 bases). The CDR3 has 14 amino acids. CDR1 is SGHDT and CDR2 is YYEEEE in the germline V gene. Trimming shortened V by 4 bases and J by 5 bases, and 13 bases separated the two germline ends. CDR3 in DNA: TGTGCCAGCAGCCGGGGGGCCGGGGATCAGCCCCAGCATTTT. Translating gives CASSRGAGDQPQHF. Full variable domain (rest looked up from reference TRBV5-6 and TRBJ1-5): DAGVTQSPTHLIKTRGQQVTLRCSPKSGHDTVSWYQQALGQGPQFIFQYYEEEERQRGNFPDRFSGHQFPNYSSELNVNALLLGDSALYLCASSRGAGDQPQHFGDGTRLSIL.

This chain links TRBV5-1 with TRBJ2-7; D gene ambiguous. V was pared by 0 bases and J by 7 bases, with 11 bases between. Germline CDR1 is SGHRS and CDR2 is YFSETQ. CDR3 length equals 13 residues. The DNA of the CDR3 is TGCGCCAGCAGCTTGGATCAGGCCCGGGAGCAGTACTTC. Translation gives CASSLDQAREQYF. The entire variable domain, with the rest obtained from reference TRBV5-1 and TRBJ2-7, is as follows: KAGVTQTPRYLIKTRGQQVTLSCSPISGHRSVSWYQQTPGQGLQFLFEYFSETQRNKGNFPGRFSGRQFSNSRSEMNVSTLELGDSALYLCASSLDQAREQYFGPGTRLTVT.

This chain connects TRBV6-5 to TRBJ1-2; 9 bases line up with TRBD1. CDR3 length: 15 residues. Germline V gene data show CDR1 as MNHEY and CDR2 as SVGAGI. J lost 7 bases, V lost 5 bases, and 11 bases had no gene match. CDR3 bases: TGTGCCAGCAGTCCCGAAACCCGGACAGGGGCTGGCTACACCTTC. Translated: CASSPETRTGAGYTF.

The CDR3 is CASSQGGTYPYNEQFF. As DNA, the CDR3 is TGTGCCAGCAGCCAAGGGGGGACTTACCCCTACAATGAGCAGTTCTTC. The chain recombines TRBV3-1 (or the pseudogene TRBV3-2) with TRBJ2-1; D possibly corresponds to TRBD2 (6 bases). This CDR3 comprises 16 residues. V lost 1 base to trimming and J lost 2 bases, with 12 bases between them. CDR1 is LGHDT, CDR2 YNNKEL, per germline (reference sequence).

DNA for the CDR3: TGTGCCCTCGGTTGGCGGAGGGGCCGCCGGATTTTGGGCAATCAGCCCCAGCATTTT. Its protein product is CALGWRRGRRILGNQPQHF. The V gene is TRBV6-7, the J gene TRBJ1-5; possible D gene TRBD1, 5 bases. TRBV6-7 is designated an ORF whose function remains uncertain. Between the trimmed V and J ends, which lost 11 bases and 2 bases, there was a span of 31 bases. The CDR3 has 19 amino acids.

DNA for the CDR3: TGTGCCAGCAGCCAAGGTACCGGGCAGTACTTC. Its translation: CASSQGTGQYF. The chain combines TRBV3-1 (or the pseudogene TRBV3-2) with TRBJ2-7, with D unresolved. Germline CDR1 and CDR2: LGHDT and YNNKEL (reference sequence). The CDR3 consists of 11 residues. Between the trimmed V and J ends, which lost 1 base and 9 bases, there was a span of 7 bases.

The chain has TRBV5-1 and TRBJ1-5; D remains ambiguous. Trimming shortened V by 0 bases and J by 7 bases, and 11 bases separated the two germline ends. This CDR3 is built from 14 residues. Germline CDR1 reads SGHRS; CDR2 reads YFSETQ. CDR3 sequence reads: CASSLGEPLQPQHF. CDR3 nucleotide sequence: TGCGCCAGCAGCTTGGGCGAGCCCCTACAGCCCCAGCATTTT.

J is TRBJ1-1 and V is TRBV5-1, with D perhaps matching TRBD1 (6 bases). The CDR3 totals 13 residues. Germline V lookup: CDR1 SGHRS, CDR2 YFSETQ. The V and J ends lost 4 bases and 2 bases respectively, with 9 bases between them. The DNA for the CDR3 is TGCGCCAGCAGCCCTGGGACAAACACTGAAGCTTTCTTT. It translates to CASSPGTNTEAFF. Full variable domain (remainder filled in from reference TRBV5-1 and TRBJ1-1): KAGVTQTPRYLIKTRGQQVTLSCSPISGHRSVSWYQQTPGQGLQFLFEYFSETQRNKGNFPGRFSGRQFSNSRSEMNVSTLELGDSALYLCASSPGTNTEAFFGQGTRLTVV.

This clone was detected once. In DNA form, the CDR3 reads TGTGCCAGCAGGCCCCGGGGGGCAGGGAACACTGAAGCTTTCTTT. Encoded protein: CASRPRGAGNTEAFF. The chain recombines TRBV7-2 with TRBJ1-1; weak D call: TRBD1 (6 bases). The CDR3 totals 15 residues. Germline CDR1 is SGHTA and CDR2 is FQGNSA. V lost 6 bases and J 1 base, leaving 15 bases between the germline ends.

For the CDR3, the DNA is TGCGCCAGCAGCGTGACTAGCGGGACATACACAGATACGCAGTATTTT. It is translated as CASSVTSGTYTDTQYF. The chain couples TRBV5-1 to TRBJ2-3, with 11 bases fitting TRBD2. CDR1 is SGHRS and CDR2 is YFSETQ in the germline V gene. The CDR3 runs to 16 residues. The ends lost 4 bases at V and 2 bases at J; junction bases unmatched: 6.

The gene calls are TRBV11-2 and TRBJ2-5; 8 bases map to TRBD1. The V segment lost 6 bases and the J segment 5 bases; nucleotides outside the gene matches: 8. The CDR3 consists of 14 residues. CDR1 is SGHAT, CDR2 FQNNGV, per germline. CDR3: CASRGRTGRETQYF. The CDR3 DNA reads TGTGCCAGCAGGGGTAGGACAGGGAGGGAGACCCAGTACTTC. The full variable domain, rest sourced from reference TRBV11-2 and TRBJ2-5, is EAGVAQSPRYKIIEKRQSVAFWCNPISGHATLYWYQQILGQGPKLLIQFQNNGVVDDSQLPKDRFSAERLKGVDSTLKIQPAKLEDSAVYLCASRGRTGRETQYFGPGTRLLVL.

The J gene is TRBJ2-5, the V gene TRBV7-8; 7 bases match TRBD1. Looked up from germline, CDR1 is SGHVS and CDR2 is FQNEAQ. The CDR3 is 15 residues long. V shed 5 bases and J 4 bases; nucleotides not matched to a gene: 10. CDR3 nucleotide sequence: TGTGCCAGCAGCCCAAAAATGACAGGGCTAGAGACCCAGTACTTC. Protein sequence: CASSPKMTGLETQYF.

CDR3 sequence: CASSVGTNPNYGYTF. CDR3 DNA sequence: TGTGCCAGCAGCGTGGGGACAAATCCTAACTATGGCTACACCTTC. J is TRBJ1-2 and V is TRBV9; tentatively, D is TRBD1 (6 bases). The V gene lost 2 bases and the J gene lost 0 bases, with 11 bases spanning the gap. Germline CDR1 is SGDLS and CDR2 is YYNGEE. This CDR3 is 15 amino acids long.

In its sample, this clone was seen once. CDR3 in amino acids: CASSPQQEGGGYTF. The CDR3 coding sequence is TGTGCCAGCTCACCACAGCAGGAAGGTGGTGGCTACACCTTC. The chain has TRBV18 and TRBJ1-2; D is ambiguous. CDR1 and CDR2 (germline): KGHSH, LQKENI. Trimming took 1 base from V and 7 from J, leaving 13 bases between them. The CDR3 sequence is 14 residues long.

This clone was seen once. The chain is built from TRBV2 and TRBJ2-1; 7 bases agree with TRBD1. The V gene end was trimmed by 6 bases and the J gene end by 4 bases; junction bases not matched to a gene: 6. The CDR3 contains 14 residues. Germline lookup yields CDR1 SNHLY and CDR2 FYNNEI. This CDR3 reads CASRAGTVYNEQFF. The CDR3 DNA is TGTGCCAGCAGAGCCGGGACAGTTTACAATGAGCAGTTCTTC. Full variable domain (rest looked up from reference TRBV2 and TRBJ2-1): EPEVTQTPSHQVTQMGQEVILRCVPISNHLYFYWYRQILGQKVEFLVSFYNNEISEKSEIFDDQFSVERPDGSNFTLKIRSTKLEDSAMYFCASRAGTVYNEQFFGPGTRLTVL.

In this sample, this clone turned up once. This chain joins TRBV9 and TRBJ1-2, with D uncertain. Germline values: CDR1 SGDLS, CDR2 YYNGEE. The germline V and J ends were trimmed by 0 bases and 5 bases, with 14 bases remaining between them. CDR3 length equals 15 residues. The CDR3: CASSVEATPRYGYTF. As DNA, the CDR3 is TGTGCCAGCAGCGTAGAGGCGACGCCTAGATATGGCTACACCTTC.